Listed below are T cell receptor beta chains from one sample, sequenced in a study of blood T cell repertoires in COVID-19. TCRdb's table, derived via immunoSEQ multiplex PCR, lists solely in-frame clones and lacks some. The sample comprises fewer than 40,000 clones, roughly 78% of which are singletons, and approximately 32% rests with the top ten. Sequencing was done on a sample of peripheral blood. The receptors derive from a man in his sixties with acute or convalescent COVID-19. CDR3s include the opening cysteine and the closing phenylalanine or tryptophan. The D gene is left open where the match is weak. Part of the rows lack a size; the others show once, few, many or a class for expanded clones.

d_call	clone_size	v_call	cdr3_aa
NA	NA	TRBV19	CASSIGGGTNNQPQHF
NA	NA	TRBV2	CASSATGTMGFTEAFF
TRBD2	NA	TRBV6-5	CASRKGLAGVGQFF
NA	few	TRBV7-6	CASSPGVLAGNYEQYF
TRBD1	NA	TRBV5-1	CASSVGHLGTEETQYF
TRBD2	NA	TRBV24-1	CATSDFGALAGVKETQYF
NA	NA	TRBV24-1	CATSDFPGVQETQYF
NA	once	TRBV12-3/TRBV12-4	CASTQGYEQYF
TRBD2	NA	TRBV7-6	CASSPLAGAYNEQFF
TRBD1	few	TRBV7-8	CASSNSGTGWEQYF
NA	NA	TRBV28	CASSLSQDWDEQFF
TRBD1	NA	TRBV4-1	CASSRRTGAANEQFF
NA	NA	TRBV6-1	CASSELGGATDTQYF
NA	NA	TRBV5-1	CASSRWTQETQYF
TRBD1	once	TRBV11-3	CASSAPGTGPYNEQFF
TRBD2	NA	TRBV3-1/TRBV3-2	CASSRGLAGAGALETQYF
NA	NA	TRBV25-1	CASRGGNQPQHF
NA	NA	TRBV6-5	CASSRTGETQYF
NA	NA	TRBV30	CAWSSANTGELFF
TRBD1	NA	TRBV6-5	CASSLGQGRETQYF
TRBD1	NA	TRBV25-1	CASSERTGTSAGNTIYF
TRBD1	NA	TRBV10-3	CAITNSLSRTGDNEQFF
TRBD2	NA	TRBV5-1	CASSPLTSGAYEQYF
NA	NA	TRBV5-1	CASSLAFPGSSYNEQFF
NA	NA	TRBV5-5	CASSLARQGGQETQYF
TRBD1	NA	TRBV19	CASSISDRGHRTGMKNTEAFF